Below, 28 T cell receptor beta chains from the same sample are listed, as sequenced in a study of graft-versus-host responses after intestinal transplantation. The method was immunoSEQ multiplex PCR; TCRdb's version includes in-frame clones alone and lacks a portion of them. The sample has some 45,000 clones; roughly 94% are singletons. Sequencing was performed on PBMCs, taken about 350 days after intestinal transplant. These receptors originate from a human patient who received an intestinal transplant, so some T cells may come from the graft donor.

In the case of this clone: Other DNA sequences within the sample encode an identical CDR3. The chain's CDR3 is CASSSGQGLRNEQFF. CDR3 sequence (DNA): TGTGCCAGCAGCTCAGGACAGGGCTTGCGCAATGAGCAGTTCTTC. The V and J genes are TRBV11-2 and TRBJ2-1; 8 bases fit TRBD1. The germline V gene has CDR1 SGHAT and CDR2 FQNNGV. CDR3 size: 15 residues. V was clipped by 4 bases and J by 6 bases; unmatched bases: 8.

The genes are TRBV29-1 and TRBJ1-1; D unclear. Germline V lookup: CDR1 SQVTM, CDR2 ANQGSEA. The CDR3 is 14 amino acids. V lost 7 bases, J lost 0 bases, and 15 bases lay in between. The CDR3 DNA follows: TGCAGCGCACGACCCGGGCCGATGAACACTGAAGCTTTCTTT. Its protein product is CSARPGPMNTEAFF.

The chain employs TRBV7-3 and TRBJ1-1, with D uncertain. CDR3 length equals 14 residues. Germline V gene sequence: CDR1 SGHTA, CDR2 FQGTGA. The ends were cut back, 0 bases at V and 2 bases at J, with 7 bases in the middle. CDR3 coding DNA: TGTGCCAGCAGCTTAACGTCAGTTAACACTGAAGCTTTCTTT. Translated: CASSLTSVNTEAFF.

In DNA, the CDR3 is TGTGCCAGTGCCAGGGGCGCGAGTGTAACAGATACGCAGTATTTT. It codes for CASARGASVTDTQYF. This chain links TRBV7-2 with TRBJ2-3; tentative D call: TRBD1 (6 bases). Germline assignment: CDR1 SGHTA and CDR2 FQGNSA. The CDR3 extends over 15 amino acids. The ends were cut back, 9 bases at V and 3 bases at J, with 19 bases in the middle.

V gene TRBV10-1 combines with J gene TRBJ2-5, with 7 bases fitting TRBD1. Trimming cost V 3 bases and J 5 bases; bases outside gene matches: 3. Germline assignment: CDR1 WNHNN and CDR2 SYGVQD (reference sequence). There are 13 residues in the CDR3. The CDR3 spells CASSEGGPETQYF. The CDR3 coding sequence is TGCGCCAGCAGTGAAGGGGGCCCGGAGACCCAGTACTTC.

V and J are TRBV6-6 and TRBJ2-2, with 7 nucleotides matching TRBD2. Germline V CDR1 and CDR2: MNHNY, SVGAGI (reference sequence). The V segment lost 7 bases and the J segment 7 bases; nucleotides outside the gene matches: 9. This CDR3 has 14 residues. CDR3 nucleotides: TGTGCCAGCACGGGACTACTTCCGGTCGGGGAGCTGTTTTTT. Protein: CASTGLLPVGELFF.

This sequence joins TRBV5-6 and TRBJ1-6; 7 bases agree with TRBD1. J was trimmed by 6 bases and V by 3 bases; bases with no gene match: 6. The CDR3 runs to 15 residues. CDR1 and CDR2 (germline): SGHDT, YYEEEE. DNA of the CDR3: TGTGCCAGCAGCTACCGGGACAGAGGTAATTCACCCCTCCACTTT. As protein: CASSYRDRGNSPLHF.

This chain uses TRBV9 with TRBJ1-3, with a possible D match to TRBD1 (5 bases). This CDR3 contains 18 residues. Germline V gives CDR1 SGDLS, CDR2 YYNGEE. The ends were cut back, 0 bases at V and 0 bases at J, with 16 bases in the middle. Here the CDR3 reads CASSVAGGWGRSGNTIYF. The CDR3 coding sequence is TGTGCCAGCAGCGTAGCAGGCGGATGGGGACGCTCTGGAAACACCATATATTTT.

This chain connects TRBV12-5 to TRBJ1-2, with D tentatively TRBD1 (5 bases). V was cut by 7 bases and J by 4 bases, with 22 bases left in between. Germline CDR1 LGHNT, CDR2 FRNRAP. The CDR3 has 16 residues. In nucleotides, the CDR3 is TGTGCTAGTGCCCCGTCTGGGGGGGGAAGTTCCTATGGCTACACCTTC. Translating gives CASAPSGGGSSYGYTF.

The chain has TRBV6-5 and TRBJ2-1; perhaps TRBD2 as D (6 bases). The CDR3 is 14 amino acids. CDR1 is MNHEY and CDR2 is SVGAGI in the germline V gene. Trimming shortened V by 8 bases and J by 0 bases, and 11 bases separated the two germline ends. The CDR3 is CASWRESSYNEQFF. The CDR3 region has the DNA TGTGCCAGCTGGAGGGAAAGCTCCTACAATGAGCAGTTCTTC.

The chain uses TRBV7-4 and TRBJ1-5; D unresolved. V was trimmed by 3 bases and J by 1 base, leaving 7 bases between them. The CDR3 is 14 amino acids. Germline-derived CDR1 and CDR2 are SGHVT and SQSDAQ. In nucleotides, the CDR3 is TGTGCCAGCAGCTTTATTGACAGCAATCAGCCCCAGCATTTT. Its protein is CASSFIDSNQPQHF.

The rearrangement joins TRBV27 to TRBJ1-1; D is perhaps TRBD1 (5 bases). The CDR3 spans 16 residues. CDR1 MNHEY and CDR2 SMNVEV come from the germline V gene (reference sequence). V lost 1 base, J lost 0 bases, and 12 bases lay in between. The CDR3 protein is CASSLWGTDLNTEAFF. The CDR3 DNA follows: TGTGCCAGCAGTTTATGGGGGACGGATTTGAACACTGAAGCTTTCTTT.

The chain joins TRBV5-1 to TRBJ1-1; 8 bases are a match to TRBD1. V shed 1 base, J shed 10 bases, and the junction held 12 bases outside the gene matches. The CDR3 runs 15 residues. Germline assignment: CDR1 SGHRS and CDR2 YFSETQ. CDR3 in DNA: TGCGCCAGCAGCTTGTTCACAGGGGGGCGTGATGGAGCTTTCTTT. Translated, it gives CASSLFTGGRDGAFF.

The chain couples TRBV6-6 to TRBJ2-5; D is perhaps TRBD1 (6 bases). V lost 5 bases, J lost 1 base, and 11 bases lay in between. Germline lookup yields CDR1 MNHNY and CDR2 SVGAGI (reference sequence). This CDR3 region has 14 residues. In DNA form, the CDR3 reads TGTGCCAGCAGTAAACAGGGAATCCAAGAGACCCAGTACTTC. Translated, it gives CASSKQGIQETQYF.

This chain links TRBV7-9 with TRBJ1-2; D is ambiguous. Between the trimmed V and J ends, which lost 10 bases and 4 bases, there was a span of 13 bases. CDR3 length equals 12 residues. In germline, CDR1 is SEHNR, CDR2 FQNEAQ (reference sequence). This CDR3 reads CATEGRVYGYTF. The CDR3 bases are TGTGCCACCGAGGGTAGGGTCTATGGCTACACCTTC.

The chain is built from TRBV6-5 and TRBJ2-3, with TRBD1 identical over 10 bases. V trimming: 4 bases; J trimming: 2 bases; junction bases outside the gene matches: 3. This CDR3 has 15 residues. The germline V gene encodes CDR1 MNHEY and CDR2 SVGAGI. In DNA, the CDR3 is TGTGCCAGCAGTTCGACAGGGGGCAACACAGATACGCAGTATTTT. It is translated as CASSSTGGNTDTQYF.

This chain uses TRBV7-3 with TRBJ2-1; D may match TRBD1 or TRBD2 (5 bases each). This CDR3 has 18 amino acids. Trimming cost V 2 bases and J 3 bases, with 20 bases left between them. In germline, CDR1 is SGHTA, CDR2 FQGTGA. The CDR3 DNA reads as TGTGCCAGCAGCTTATCGGGACCCAAGGCAACCGTCTACAATGAGCAGTTCTTC. Translated: CASSLSGPKATVYNEQFF. Based on the CDR3 plus reference TRBV7-3 and TRBJ2-1, the full variable domain is GAGVSQTPSNKVTEKGKYVELRCDPISGHTALYWYRQSLGQGPEFLIYFQGTGAADDSGLPNDRFFAVRPEGSVSTLKIQRTERGDSAVYLCASSLSGPKATVYNEQFFGPGTRLTVL.

With respect to this clone: Different DNA sequences within this sample yield the same CDR3. The rearrangement uses TRBV2 and TRBJ2-7; 8 nucleotides align to TRBD1. The CDR3 has 18 amino acids. The V segment lost 6 bases and the J segment 5 bases; nucleotides outside the gene matches: 21. CDR1 is SNHLY, CDR2 FYNNEI, per germline. CDR3 region: CASRTDRGARAPNDEQYF. Here the CDR3 DNA reads TGTGCCAGCAGGACCGACAGGGGTGCTAGGGCTCCGAACGACGAGCAGTACTTC.

The rearrangement uses TRBV19 and TRBJ2-3; 9 bases map to TRBD1. Germline CDR1 LNHDA, CDR2 SQIVND (reference sequence). Losses at the gene ends were 4 bases for V and 0 bases for J; bases not matched to a gene: 2. This CDR3 has 15 amino acids. The CDR3 loop is CASSTQGASTDTQYF. The CDR3 DNA is TGTGCCAGTAGTACACAGGGGGCTAGCACAGATACGCAGTATTTT.

The chain links TRBV4-1 to TRBJ1-5, with D possibly matching TRBD1 (5 bases). Germline assignment: CDR1 MGHRA and CDR2 YSYEKL. The length of the CDR3 is 15 residues. V lost 0 bases and J lost 0, with 6 bases in between. The CDR3 bases are TGCGCCAGCAGCCAAGACGGACATAGCAATCAGCCCCAGCATTTT. Translated: CASSQDGHSNQPQHF.

The chain links TRBV7-6 to TRBJ2-1, with 10 bases fitting TRBD1. The CDR3 spans 15 residues. Germline assignment: CDR1 SGHVS and CDR2 FNYEAQ. The V and J ends lost 5 bases and 3 bases, in that order; junction bases with no gene match: 4. The CDR3 DNA sequence: TGTGCCAGCAGCCTGACAGGGGGCATCTACAATGAGCAGTTCTTC. The encoded protein is CASSLTGGIYNEQFF.

The rearrangement joins TRBV6-1 to TRBJ1-6; unclear D gene. Germline V gene sequence: CDR1 MNHNS, CDR2 SASEGT. CDR3 length: 15 amino acids. The V and J ends lost 2 bases and 4 bases respectively, with 9 bases between them. The CDR3 region is CASSELGKYNSPLHF. DNA of the CDR3: TGTGCCAGCAGTGAACTGGGCAAGTATAATTCACCCCTCCACTTT.

As regards this clone: Other nucleotide sequences from this sample produce the same CDR3. The chain joins TRBV18 to TRBJ2-5; no firm D call. The CDR3 covers 12 residues. From germline, CDR1 is KGHSH and CDR2 LQKENI. Trimming removed 3 bases at V and 2 bases at J, with 4 bases between. The CDR3 DNA reads TGTGCCAGCTCACCGGGGCAAGAGACCCAGTACTTC. This encodes CASSPGQETQYF.

The chain links TRBV2 to TRBJ2-6; D is ambiguous. CDR3 length: 12 residues. CDR1 is SNHLY, CDR2 FYNNEI, per germline. V gave up 9 bases and J gave up 0 bases, with 3 bases separating them. CDR3 coding DNA: TGTGCCAGGCACTCTGGGGCCAACGTCCTGACTTTC. The encoded protein is CARHSGANVLTF.

The genes are TRBV7-7 and TRBJ2-7; D is uncertain. In germline, CDR1 is SSHAT, CDR2 FNYEAQ (reference sequence). Deletions cut 1 base from V and 2 bases from J, with 6 bases between. The CDR3 consists of 13 residues. The CDR3 DNA reads as TGTGCCAGCAGCTTAGAGCTAGCCTACGAGCAGTACTTC. The encoded protein is CASSLELAYEQYF.

This chain joins TRBV21-1 and TRBJ1-5. TRBV21-1 is designated a pseudogene. The CDR3 totals 17 residues. This CDR3 reads CASSKAKVVGCNQPQHF. CDR3 coding DNA: TGTGCCAGCAGCAAAGCCAAAGTCGTGGGGTGCAATCAGCCCCAGCATTTT.

The chain employs TRBV28 and TRBJ1-3; maybe TRBD1 (5 bases). The CDR3 is 16 amino acids. Trimming cost V 3 bases and J 4 bases, with 16 bases left between them. CDR1 and CDR2 from the germline V gene are MDHEN and SYDVKM. The CDR3 reads CASSLGGGRSGNTIYF. The CDR3 DNA follows: TGTGCCAGCAGTTTGGGTGGGGGACGATCGGGAAACACCATATATTTT.

The V call is TRBV13, the J call TRBJ2-3; 9 bases align to TRBD2. From germline, CDR1 is PRHDT and CDR2 FYEKMQ (reference sequence). This CDR3 contains 15 residues. The V segment lost 8 bases and the J segment 6 bases; nucleotides outside the gene matches: 12. CDR3 sequence (DNA): TGTGCCAGCTCCCTGGGCGGGAGGGTGGTCGATACGCAGTATTTT. Translation gives CASSLGGRVVDTQYF.